A selection of T cell receptor beta chains follows, all from one sample in a study of blood T cell repertoires in COVID-19. Only in-frame clones appear in the TCRdb table, and some are missing; sequencing was by immunoSEQ multiplex PCR. The sample has about 60,000 clones; 80% to 85% are singletons. Sample: peripheral blood. These receptors all stem from a human donor in a cohort sampled during active COVID-19. CDR3s include the opening cysteine and the closing phenylalanine or tryptophan. The order of the fields is clone size, V gene, J gene, D gene, CDR3 protein, CDR3 DNA. The D gene is left open where the match is weak. A row's size may be missing; if present it is once, few, many or a size class.

clone size: .
V gene: TRBV24-1
J gene: TRBJ2-7
D gene: .
CDR3 protein: CATSDSMPGFSYEQYF
CDR3 DNA: TGTGCCACCAGTGATTCAATGCCCGGGTTCTCCTACGAGCAGTACTTC

clone size: .
V gene: TRBV12-3/TRBV12-4
J gene: TRBJ2-7
D gene: .
CDR3 protein: CAVGGETYEQYF
CDR3 DNA: TGTGCAGTAGGGGGAGAGACCTACGAGCAGTACTTC

clone size: few
V gene: TRBV7-3
J gene: TRBJ1-1
D gene: .
CDR3 protein: CASSLYPQGIGTEAFF
CDR3 DNA: TGTGCCAGCAGCTTATACCCCCAGGGTATAGGCACTGAAGCTTTCTTT

clone size: .
V gene: TRBV4-1
J gene: TRBJ1-5
D gene: .
CDR3 protein: CASSQDWGGGGRGQPQHF
CDR3 DNA: TGCGCCAGCAGCCAAGATTGGGGTGGCGGAGGGAGAGGGCAGCCCCAGCATTTT

clone size: .
V gene: TRBV5-4
J gene: TRBJ1-1
D gene: TRBD1
CDR3 protein: CASSSVGTADTEAFF
CDR3 DNA: TGTGCCAGCAGCTCGGTGGGGACAGCTGACACTGAAGCTTTCTTT

clone size: .
V gene: TRBV27
J gene: TRBJ1-2
D gene: TRBD1
CDR3 protein: CASSSSGTGNLRGYTF
CDR3 DNA: TGTGCCAGCAGTTCATCCGGGACAGGGAATCTCCGTGGCTACACCTTC

clone size: few
V gene: TRBV5-1
J gene: TRBJ1-4
D gene: TRBD1
CDR3 protein: CASTLSGQGSEKLFF
CDR3 DNA: TGCGCCAGCACCCTCTCGGGACAGGGATCTGAAAAACTGTTTTTT

clone size: .
V gene: TRBV27
J gene: TRBJ2-4
D gene: TRBD1
CDR3 protein: CASSFRGPGNIQYF
CDR3 DNA: TGTGCCAGCAGTTTCAGGGGGCCGGGAAACATTCAGTACTTC

clone size: .
V gene: TRBV4-1
J gene: TRBJ1-3
D gene: .
CDR3 protein: CASSLRQYPGNTIYF
CDR3 DNA: TGCGCCAGCAGCCTCAGACAGTACCCTGGAAACACCATATATTTT

clone size: .
V gene: TRBV11-3
J gene: TRBJ2-5
D gene: .
CDR3 protein: CASSLEVETQYF
CDR3 DNA: TGTGCCAGCAGCTTGGAGGTGGAGACCCAGTACTTC

clone size: once
V gene: TRBV6-5
J gene: TRBJ1-3
D gene: .
CDR3 protein: CASSYTQFSSGNTIYF
CDR3 DNA: TGTGCCAGCAGTTATACACAGTTCTCCTCTGGAAACACCATATATTTT

clone size: .
V gene: TRBV5-1
J gene: TRBJ2-1
D gene: TRBD1
CDR3 protein: CASSPGDRGLHNEQFF
CDR3 DNA: TGCGCCAGCAGCCCTGGAGACAGGGGGTTGCACAATGAGCAGTTCTTC

clone size: few
V gene: TRBV5-4
J gene: TRBJ2-7
D gene: TRBD1
CDR3 protein: CASSRTGVSYEQYF
CDR3 DNA: TGTGCCAGCAGCCGAACAGGGGTTTCCTACGAGCAGTACTTC

clone size: few
V gene: TRBV5-4
J gene: TRBJ1-2
D gene: TRBD1
CDR3 protein: CASQRDRANYGYTF
CDR3 DNA: TGTGCCAGCCAGAGGGACAGAGCTAACTATGGCTACACCTTC

clone size: .
V gene: TRBV11-2
J gene: TRBJ2-7
D gene: TRBD2
CDR3 protein: CASSGLAGGPKVYEQYF
CDR3 DNA: TGTGCCAGTTCCGGGCTAGCGGGGGGGCCGAAGGTATACGAGCAGTACTTC

clone size: .
V gene: TRBV6-5
J gene: TRBJ1-1
D gene: TRBD1
CDR3 protein: CASRQGTGANTEAFF
CDR3 DNA: TGTGCCAGCAGACAAGGGACAGGGGCGAACACTGAAGCTTTCTTT

clone size: .
V gene: TRBV6-6
J gene: TRBJ1-1
D gene: .
CDR3 protein: CASSYGVGAQAEAFF
CDR3 DNA: TGTGCCAGCAGTTACGGGGTGGGGGCGCAGGCTGAAGCTTTCTTT

clone size: .
V gene: TRBV12-3/TRBV12-4
J gene: TRBJ1-1
D gene: TRBD1
CDR3 protein: CASRRQGSTEAFF
CDR3 DNA: TGTGCCAGCAGAAGACAGGGGAGCACTGAAGCTTTCTTT

clone size: .
V gene: TRBV7-8
J gene: TRBJ1-5
D gene: .
CDR3 protein: CASSLWGLISNQPQHF
CDR3 DNA: TGTGCCAGCAGCTTATGGGGGCTTATTAGCAATCAGCCCCAGCATTTT

clone size: .
V gene: TRBV6-1
J gene: TRBJ1-6
D gene: .
CDR3 protein: CASSDWAAANSPLHF
CDR3 DNA: TGTGCCAGCAGTGATTGGGCAGCGGCCAATTCACCCCTCCACTTT

clone size: .
V gene: TRBV7-8
J gene: TRBJ2-3
D gene: TRBD1
CDR3 protein: CASSFYRGLSTDTQYF
CDR3 DNA: TGTGCCAGCAGCTTCTACAGGGGGCTTAGCACAGATACGCAGTATTTT

clone size: .
V gene: TRBV7-9
J gene: TRBJ1-2
D gene: .
CDR3 protein: CASSLARTDGYTF
CDR3 DNA: TGTGCCAGCAGCTTAGCGAGGACAGATGGCTACACCTTC

clone size: .
V gene: TRBV11-3
J gene: TRBJ1-1
D gene: .
CDR3 protein: CASTFPGSNTEAFF
CDR3 DNA: TGTGCCAGCACCTTTCCGGGATCCAACACTGAAGCTTTCTTT

clone size: .
V gene: TRBV3-1/TRBV3-2
J gene: TRBJ1-4
D gene: .
CDR3 protein: CASSLGVSDNEKLFF
CDR3 DNA: TGTGCCAGCAGCCTCGGGGTTTCAGATAATGAAAAACTGTTTTTT

clone size: .
V gene: TRBV19
J gene: TRBJ1-5
D gene: TRBD1
CDR3 protein: CASLGTANSNQPQHF
CDR3 DNA: TGTGCCAGCCTCGGGACAGCTAATAGCAATCAGCCCCAGCATTTT

clone size: .
V gene: TRBV9
J gene: TRBJ2-5
D gene: .
CDR3 protein: CASSSGEYQETQYF
CDR3 DNA: TGTGCCAGCAGTTCAGGGGAGTACCAAGAGACCCAGTACTTC

clone size: .
V gene: TRBV12-5
J gene: TRBJ1-4
D gene: TRBD1
CDR3 protein: CASGTTGVGEKLFF
CDR3 DNA: TGTGCTAGTGGCACTACAGGGGTAGGGGAAAAACTGTTTTTT

clone size: .
V gene: TRBV19
J gene: TRBJ1-1
D gene: TRBD1
CDR3 protein: CASNRGWNTEAFF
CDR3 DNA: TGTGCCAGTAACAGGGGATGGAACACTGAAGCTTTCTTT

clone size: .
V gene: TRBV11-2
J gene: TRBJ1-3
D gene: .
CDR3 protein: CASSGAGISGNTIYF
CDR3 DNA: TGTGCCAGCAGCGGAGCTGGCATCTCTGGAAACACCATATATTTT

clone size: .
V gene: TRBV19
J gene: TRBJ1-5
D gene: .
CDR3 protein: CASSMWEVLGNQPQHF
CDR3 DNA: TGTGCCAGTAGTATGTGGGAGGTCTTGGGGAATCAGCCCCAGCATTTT

clone size: few
V gene: TRBV18
J gene: TRBJ2-4
D gene: TRBD1
CDR3 protein: CASHPGTVENIQYF
CDR3 DNA: TGTGCCAGTCATCCCGGGACAGTCGAAAACATTCAGTACTTC

clone size: .
V gene: TRBV29-1
J gene: TRBJ1-5
D gene: .
CDR3 protein: CSVGGYSNQPQHF
CDR3 DNA: TGCAGCGTCGGGGGGTATAGCAATCAGCCCCAGCATTTT

clone size: .
V gene: TRBV24-1
J gene: TRBJ2-3
D gene: .
CDR3 protein: CATQGQDTQYF
CDR3 DNA: TGTGCCACCCAGGGGCAAGATACGCAGTATTTT

clone size: .
V gene: TRBV7-3
J gene: TRBJ2-1
D gene: TRBD2
CDR3 protein: CASSLGGGALNEQFF
CDR3 DNA: TGTGCCAGCAGCTTAGGCGGGGGGGCACTAAATGAGCAGTTCTTC

clone size: .
V gene: TRBV4-2
J gene: TRBJ1-1
D gene: .
CDR3 protein: CASSQDRLTVNTEAFF
CDR3 DNA: TGTGCCAGCAGCCAAGATCGGCTGACAGTGAACACTGAAGCTTTCTTT

clone size: .
V gene: TRBV6-5
J gene: TRBJ2-3
D gene: TRBD1
CDR3 protein: CASTQRGHTDTQYF
CDR3 DNA: TGTGCCAGCACCCAGAGGGGGCACACAGATACGCAGTATTTT

clone size: .
V gene: TRBV18
J gene: TRBJ2-5
D gene: .
CDR3 protein: CASSLNRDNQETQYF
CDR3 DNA: TGTGCCAGCTCACTTAACCGGGACAACCAAGAGACCCAGTACTTC

clone size: .
V gene: TRBV4-1
J gene: TRBJ2-7
D gene: .
CDR3 protein: CASSPRQPPYEQYF
CDR3 DNA: TGCGCCAGCAGCCCCCGACAGCCTCCCTACGAGCAGTACTTC

clone size: .
V gene: TRBV5-4
J gene: TRBJ1-2
D gene: TRBD1
CDR3 protein: CASSPGQGYGYTF
CDR3 DNA: TGTGCCAGCAGCCCTGGACAGGGATATGGCTACACCTTC

clone size: .
V gene: TRBV6-2/TRBV6-3
J gene: TRBJ1-2
D gene: .
CDR3 protein: CASSYTGRDGYTF
CDR3 DNA: TGTGCCAGCAGTTATACAGGGCGGGATGGCTACACCTTC

clone size: .
V gene: TRBV18
J gene: TRBJ1-6
D gene: .
CDR3 protein: CASSPTGERSPLHF
CDR3 DNA: TGTGCCAGCTCACCGACGGGTGAACGGTCACCCCTCCACTTT

clone size: once
V gene: TRBV6-5
J gene: TRBJ2-1
D gene: TRBD2
CDR3 protein: CASRGGGINYNEQFF
CDR3 DNA: TGTGCCAGCAGGGGCGGGGGTATAAACTACAATGAGCAGTTCTTC

clone size: .
V gene: TRBV10-3
J gene: TRBJ2-5
D gene: TRBD1
CDR3 protein: CAVGQEQETQYF
CDR3 DNA: TGTGCCGTAGGACAGGAGCAAGAGACCCAGTACTTC

clone size: .
V gene: TRBV12-3/TRBV12-4
J gene: TRBJ2-7
D gene: .
CDR3 protein: CASSRTVYEQYF
CDR3 DNA: TGTGCCAGCAGTCGGACAGTCTACGAGCAGTACTTC

clone size: .
V gene: TRBV18
J gene: TRBJ2-1
D gene: TRBD2
CDR3 protein: CASSPRTSGYNEQFF
CDR3 DNA: TGTGCCAGCTCACCCCGGACTAGCGGCTACAATGAGCAGTTCTTC

clone size: .
V gene: TRBV4-1
J gene: TRBJ1-4
D gene: .
CDR3 protein: CASSRSRGDEKLFF
CDR3 DNA: TGCGCCAGCAGCCGAAGCCGAGGAGATGAAAAACTGTTTTTT

clone size: .
V gene: TRBV3-1/TRBV3-2
J gene: TRBJ1-3
D gene: .
CDR3 protein: CARRPGASGNTIYF
CDR3 DNA: TGTGCCAGACGACCAGGGGCCTCTGGAAACACCATATATTTT

clone size: .
V gene: TRBV7-2
J gene: TRBJ1-1
D gene: .
CDR3 protein: CASSLSPQYTEAFF
CDR3 DNA: TGTGCCAGCAGCCTAAGTCCCCAATACACTGAAGCTTTCTTT

clone size: once
V gene: TRBV28
J gene: TRBJ2-1
D gene: TRBD2
CDR3 protein: CASSQASGGYNEQFF
CDR3 DNA: TGTGCCAGCAGTCAAGCTAGCGGGGGTTACAATGAGCAGTTCTTC

clone size: .
V gene: TRBV27
J gene: TRBJ1-6
D gene: .
CDR3 protein: CASSLSMRSYNSPLHF
CDR3 DNA: TGTGCCAGCAGTTTATCAATGCGCTCCTATAATTCACCCCTCCACTTT

clone size: .
V gene: TRBV9
J gene: TRBJ1-2
D gene: TRBD1
CDR3 protein: CASSVVGTGDLYTF
CDR3 DNA: TGTGCCAGCAGCGTAGTCGGGACAGGGGACTTATACACCTTC

clone size: .
V gene: TRBV5-8
J gene: TRBJ1-3
D gene: .
CDR3 protein: CASSLRTISGNTIYF
CDR3 DNA: TGTGCCAGCAGCTTGAGAACAATCTCTGGAAACACCATATATTTT

clone size: .
V gene: TRBV7-2
J gene: TRBJ1-6
D gene: .
CDR3 protein: CASSLVGAIIGSPLHF
CDR3 DNA: TGTGCCAGCAGCTTAGTGGGGGCAATAATTGGGTCACCCCTCCACTTT

clone size: .
V gene: TRBV11-1
J gene: TRBJ2-3
D gene: TRBD2
CDR3 protein: CASSVTSGGGTDTQYF
CDR3 DNA: TGTGCCAGCAGCGTAACTAGCGGGGGAGGCACAGATACGCAGTATTTT

clone size: .
V gene: TRBV11-2
J gene: TRBJ1-5
D gene: TRBD1
CDR3 protein: CASSLDRTGNQPQHF
CDR3 DNA: TGTGCCAGCAGCCTCGATCGGACAGGGAATCAGCCCCAGCATTTT

clone size: .
V gene: TRBV5-1
J gene: TRBJ1-2
D gene: .
CDR3 protein: CASSSDTRHRDYGYTF
CDR3 DNA: TGCGCCAGCAGCTCGGATACTAGGCACAGGGACTATGGCTACACCTTC

clone size: once
V gene: TRBV19
J gene: TRBJ2-1
D gene: TRBD1
CDR3 protein: CASSSDRGLNNEQFF
CDR3 DNA: TGTGCCAGTAGTTCCGACAGGGGGCTCAACAATGAGCAGTTCTTC

clone size: .
V gene: TRBV9
J gene: TRBJ2-7
D gene: .
CDR3 protein: CASSVGAGGRAYEQYF
CDR3 DNA: TGTGCCAGCAGCGTAGGGGCCGGGGGGCGCGCCTACGAGCAGTACTTC